These 14 T cell receptor beta chains came from one sample sequenced in a study of Tregs in tolerant kidney transplant recipients. The nonmyeloablative bone marrow transplants came from related graft donors, with transient mixed chimerism. Sequencing was performed with immunoSEQ multiplex PCR; in TCRdb, only in-frame clones are kept and a portion is missing. The data hold 81,000 or so clones, with 75% to 95% observed a single time. Sequenced material: CD4+ T cells from blood (PBMCs), taken 24 months after the transplant. The receptors were sampled from a human patient who received a combined kidney and bone marrow transplant. Some T cells may be supplied by the graft donor.

V gene TRBV6-1 combines with J gene TRBJ1-1, with TRBD1 as a possible D gene (5 bases). V lost 0 bases, J lost 5 bases, and 7 bases lay in between. The germline CDR1 and CDR2 sequences are MNHNS and SASEGT. The CDR3 extends over 13 amino acids. CDR3 nucleotide sequence: TGTGCCAGCAGTGAAGCGGGGGGAACTGAAGCTTTCTTT. This translates into CASSEAGGTEAFF.

The rearrangement links TRBV11-3 to TRBJ2-1; D may be TRBD1 (6 bases). Between the trimmed V and J ends, which lost 4 bases and 2 bases, there was a span of 12 bases. This CDR3 spans 15 amino acids. Germline-derived CDR1 and CDR2 are SGHNT and YENEEA. The CDR3 DNA sequence: TGTGCCAGCAGCTCGGACAGTCTAGCCTACAATGAGCAGTTCTTC. Translating gives CASSSDSLAYNEQFF.

The V and J genes are TRBV7-2 and TRBJ1-3; tentative D call: TRBD1 (5 bases). CDR1 SGHTA and CDR2 FQGNSA come from the germline V gene. The CDR3 is 16 amino acids. The ends were cut back, 7 bases at V and 2 bases at J, with 18 bases in the middle. The CDR3 coding sequence is TGTGCCAGCACCCCGACAAGGGGCACAGCTGGAAACACCATATATTTT. It translates to CASTPTRGTAGNTIYF. Using reference TRBV7-2 and TRBJ1-3 for the parts outside the CDR3, the full variable domain is GAGVSQSPSNKVTEKGKDVELRCDPISGHTALYWYRQSLGQGLEFLIYFQGNSAPDKSGLPSDRFSAERTGGSVSTLTIQRTQQEDSAVYLCASTPTRGTAGNTIYFGEGSWLTVV.

This clone was picked up one time. The genes are TRBV30 and TRBJ2-5; TRBD2 might be the D (5 bases). The CDR3 totals 13 residues. Trimming pared 2 bases from V and 2 bases from J, leaving 9 bases between. Germline assignment: CDR1 GTSNPN and CDR2 SVGIG (reference sequence). The CDR3 loop is CAWSFKRQETQYF. DNA of the CDR3: TGTGCCTGGAGTTTTAAGCGGCAAGAGACCCAGTACTTC.

This sequence joins TRBV21-1 and TRBJ2-1; the DNA was not compared with TRBD2, the D call given in the table. TRBV21-1 is tagged as a pseudogene. The CDR3 is made up of 12 amino acids. CDR3 sequence (DNA): TGTGCCAGCGTGCGAGCTAATGGTGAGCAGTTCTTC. Protein product: CASVRANGEQFF.

V usage is TRBV25-1 and J usage is TRBJ2-7, with 14 bases fitting TRBD2. Germline V gene lookup returns CDR1 MGHDK and CDR2 SYGVNS. The CDR3 spans 16 residues. The V segment lost 4 bases and the J segment 2 bases; nucleotides outside the gene matches: 4. The CDR3 DNA reads as TGTGCCAGCAGTGTCGGACTAGCGGGAGGCACCTACGAGCAGTACTTC. Translated: CASSVGLAGGTYEQYF.

The chain has TRBV5-1 and TRBJ2-2; 7 bases are shared with TRBD1. There are 16 residues in the CDR3. Per germline, CDR1 SGHRS and CDR2 YFSETQ. Unmatched junction bases numbered 11, after V lost 5 bases and J lost 4 bases. The CDR3 region is CASSPMRQGSTGELFF. The CDR3 DNA reads as TGCGCCAGCAGTCCAATGAGACAGGGAAGCACCGGGGAGCTGTTTTTT.

The rearrangement links TRBV11-2 to TRBJ2-7; D remains ambiguous. Trimming took 2 bases from V and 2 from J, leaving 10 bases between them. This CDR3 has 14 residues. Germline-derived CDR1 and CDR2 are SGHAT and FQNNGV. CDR3 DNA: TGTGCCAGCAGCTTATACAGAAGAGCCTACGAGCAGTACTTC. It specifies CASSLYRRAYEQYF. The complete variable domain, with remaining parts taken from reference TRBV11-2 and TRBJ2-7, reads EAGVAQSPRYKIIEKRQSVAFWCNPISGHATLYWYQQILGQGPKLLIQFQNNGVVDDSQLPKDRFSAERLKGVDSTLKIQPAKLEDSAVYLCASSLYRRAYEQYFGPGTRLTVT.

The CDR3 loop reads CASRSIRGTDSPLHF. CDR3 coding DNA: TGTGCCAGCAGGAGTATAAGGGGTACGGATTCACCCCTCCACTTT. The V and J genes are TRBV6-5 and TRBJ1-6, with D perhaps TRBD1 (5 bases). Trimming took 6 bases from V and 8 from J, leaving 17 bases between them. CDR3 size: 15 residues. The V gene's germline CDR1 is MNHEY and CDR2 SVGAGI.

The chain joins TRBV5-5 to TRBJ2-5; tentative D call: TRBD1 (5 bases). Gene TRBJ2-7 matches the end of the DNA better, so the J call may be wrong. The CDR3 is 15 residues long. Germline V gene data show CDR1 as SGHKS and CDR2 as YYEKEE (reference sequence). CDR3 in DNA: TGTGCCAGCAGCTTGGTATCTGGGGCCCCCTACGAGCAGTACTTC. Translated, it gives CASSLVSGAPYEQYF.

The genes are TRBV5-6 and TRBJ1-3, with D tentatively TRBD1 (5 bases). CDR1 is SGHDT and CDR2 is YYEEEE in the germline V gene. Trimming removed 3 bases from V and 0 bases from J, with 16 bases in between. The CDR3 length is 17 residues. The CDR3 sequence: CASSSPTPGNSGNTIYF. CDR3 nucleotides: TGTGCCAGCAGCTCACCAACTCCAGGGAACTCTGGAAACACCATATATTTT. Combining the CDR3 with reference TRBV5-6 and TRBJ1-3 gives the whole variable domain DAGVTQSPTHLIKTRGQQVTLRCSPKSGHDTVSWYQQALGQGPQFIFQYYEEEERQRGNFPDRFSGHQFPNYSSELNVNALLLGDSALYLCASSSPTPGNSGNTIYFGEGSWLTVV.

In DNA, the CDR3 is TGCGCCAGCACGTGGATCAGCCACAGGGTTACAGATACGCAGTATTTT. Translation: CASTWISHRVTDTQYF. The chain joins TRBV5-1 to TRBJ2-3; the D gene is possibly TRBD1 (6 bases). V lost 6 bases to trimming and J lost 3 bases, with 20 bases between them. The CDR3 contains 16 residues. From germline, CDR1 is SGHRS and CDR2 YFSETQ.

The gene calls are TRBV25-1 and TRBJ2-3; 9 nucleotides line up with TRBD2. Germline V gene sequence: CDR1 MGHDK, CDR2 SYGVNS. V lost 1 base to trimming and J lost 7 bases; unmatched junction nucleotides: 9. The CDR3 extends over 16 amino acids. The DNA for the CDR3 is TGTGCCAGCAGTGAATGGCGTAGCGGGAGACAAAATACGCAGTATTTT. Protein: CASSEWRSGRQNTQYF.

The chain recombines TRBV5-1 with TRBJ2-5; 13 nucleotides line up with TRBD2. Matching the DNA end better, TRBJ2-7 makes the J call doubtful. This CDR3 contains 16 residues. The germline V gene encodes CDR1 SGHRS and CDR2 YFSETQ. The CDR3 coding sequence is TGCGCCAGCAGCAGGGGACTAGCGGGATTCTCCTACGAGCAGTACTTC. It specifies CASSRGLAGFSYEQYF.